This T cell receptor beta chain was found in a study of shared clonotypes between healthy human individuals. This table comes from immunoSEQ multiplex PCR, and its TCRdb copy is limited to in-frame clones, with some not included. Here the sample spans 550,000 to 850,000 clones, 74% being singletons. This CDR3 is 15 amino acids long. CDR1 and CDR2 (germline): PRHDT, FYEKMQ (reference sequence). The ends lost 5 bases at V and 5 bases at J; junction bases unmatched: 11. There were no recent acute infections or vaccinations among the donors, who were healthy HIV-negative adults. The source of this sequence is a woman aged 25-40 years in good health. The source material was memory CD4+ T cells sorted from blood. This sample's subset: CD45RA-negative fraction. This chain uses TRBV13 with TRBJ1-1; 7 nucleotides agree with TRBD1. In DNA form, the CDR3 reads TGTGCCAGCAGCAACGACAGGGCCGCGCGGACTGAAGCTTTCTTT. Its translation is CASSNDRAARTEAFF. Complete variable domain (other parts from reference TRBV13 and TRBJ1-1): AAGVIQSPRHLIKEKRETATLKCYPIPRHDTVYWYQQGPGQDPQFLISFYEKMQSDKGSIPDRFSAQQFSDYHSELNMSSLELGDSALYFCASSNDRAARTEAFFGQGTRLTVV.